The 16 T cell receptor beta chains below all came from one sample that was sequenced in a study of immune cell composition in non-small cell lung cancer. Method: immunoSEQ multiplex PCR; TCRdb's copy keeps in-frame clones and lacks some. Of around 11,000 clones listed, approximately 60% are singletons. The sample was lung tumor tissue. The receptors were sampled from a human donor with non-small cell lung cancer.

The chain couples TRBV5-1 to TRBJ2-7, with D hard to call. Trimming cost V 4 bases and J 5 bases, with 22 bases left between them. The germline gives CDR1 SGHRS, CDR2 YFSETQ. The CDR3 has 16 amino acids. The CDR3 loop reads CASSPTYPAPSHEQYF. The CDR3 DNA follows: TGCGCCAGCAGCCCGACTTACCCAGCCCCGTCCCACGAGCAGTACTTC.

This clone has a handful of counts. J is TRBJ2-1 and V is TRBV7-9; tentative D call: TRBD1 (5 bases). This CDR3 has 12 residues. V gave up 5 bases and J gave up 9 bases, with 11 bases separating them. Germline V CDR1 and CDR2: SEHNR, FQNEAQ (reference sequence). The CDR3 reads CASSLGRGEQFF. The DNA of the CDR3 is TGTGCCAGCAGCCTCGGTAGGGGTGAGCAGTTCTTC.

The chain couples TRBV6-1 to TRBJ2-7, with no clear D. The CDR3 length is 11 residues. Germline CDR1 and CDR2: MNHNS and SASEGT. V lost 7 bases to trimming and J lost 4 bases, with 8 bases between them. The CDR3 spells CASTSGYEQYF. The CDR3 DNA follows: TGTGCCAGCACTTCCGGGTACGAGCAGTACTTC.

This sequence joins TRBV7-3 and TRBJ2-1; 11 nucleotides line up with TRBD2. The CDR3 spans 15 residues. Germline V lookup: CDR1 SGHTA, CDR2 FQGTGA. V gave up 2 bases and J gave up 3 bases; unmatched junction bases: 0. For the CDR3, the DNA is TGTGCCAGCAGCTTAGGGACTAGCGGCTACAATGAGCAGTTCTTC. Translated: CASSLGTSGYNEQFF.

The genes are TRBV28 and TRBJ1-4; 9 bases are shared with TRBD1. CDR3 length equals 15 residues. V shed 4 bases, J shed 5 bases, and the junction held 5 bases outside the gene matches. CDR1 MDHEN and CDR2 SYDVKM come from the germline V gene. The CDR3 is CASSYQGQGNEKLFF. As DNA, the CDR3 is TGTGCCAGCAGTTACCAGGGACAGGGCAATGAAAAACTGTTTTTT.

The chain recombines TRBV5-4 with TRBJ2-3, with 14 bases aligning to TRBD2. This CDR3 region has 16 residues. Trimming cost V 4 bases and J 2 bases; bases outside gene matches: 3. The germline CDR1 and CDR2 sequences are SGHNT and YYREEE (reference sequence). The CDR3 reads CASSKGLAGVTDTQYF. The CDR3 DNA sequence: TGTGCCAGCAGCAAGGGACTAGCGGGAGTCACAGATACGCAGTATTTT.

V is TRBV28 and J is TRBJ2-5; 10 nucleotides match TRBD1. The V gene end was trimmed by 5 bases and the J gene end by 7 bases; junction bases not matched to a gene: 7. CDR1 is MDHEN and CDR2 is SYDVKM in the germline V gene. The CDR3 spans 14 residues. The CDR3 region has the DNA TGTGCCAGCAGTATGGACAGGGGGGTTCGGACCCAGTACTTC. Translating gives CASSMDRGVRTQYF.

The chain couples TRBV4-2 to TRBJ2-2; TRBD2 might be the D (7 bases). This CDR3 is built from 16 residues. Trimming removed 4 bases at V and 6 bases at J, with 18 bases between. The germline V gene encodes CDR1 LGHNA and CDR2 YNFKEQ. This CDR3 is CASSPPRGGGPGELFF. The CDR3 DNA is TGTGCCAGCAGCCCCCCCAGGGGCGGGGGCCCCGGGGAGCTGTTTTTT.

This chain links TRBV9 with TRBJ2-5, with TRBD2 as a possible D gene (5 bases). In germline, CDR1 is SGDLS, CDR2 YYNGEE. V lost 4 bases, J lost 5 bases, and 18 bases lay in between. The CDR3 spans 15 residues. The CDR3 protein is CASSSAGNYGETQYF. The DNA for the CDR3 is TGTGCCAGCAGCTCCGCCGGGAATTACGGGGAGACCCAGTACTTC.

The chain has TRBV11-2 and TRBJ2-1, with D perhaps matching TRBD1 (6 bases). Germline V lookup: CDR1 SGHAT, CDR2 FQNNGV. The CDR3 length is 13 residues. V gave up 5 bases and J gave up 4 bases, with 9 bases separating them. CDR3 loop: CASSEGGYNEQFF. The CDR3, as DNA: TGTGCCAGCAGCGAAGGGGGTTACAATGAGCAGTTCTTC.

This clone occurred a few times. The V call is TRBV6-6, the J call TRBJ2-7; no definite D call. CDR1 and CDR2 (germline): MNHNY, SVGAGI (reference sequence). The CDR3 covers 13 residues. The germline V and J ends were trimmed by 2 bases and 1 base, with 6 bases remaining between them. The CDR3 DNA reads as TGTGCCAGCAGTTACGCCGAGTCCTACGAGCAGTACTTC. Its protein product is CASSYAESYEQYF.

The chain carries TRBV6-6 and TRBJ2-7; possibly TRBD1 for D (6 bases). The CDR3 contains 15 residues. The germline V gene has CDR1 MNHNY and CDR2 SVGAGI (reference sequence). Deletions cut 4 bases from V and 1 base from J, with 14 bases between. This CDR3 reads CASSSTGTSSYEQYF. The DNA of the CDR3 is TGTGCCAGCAGTTCAACCGGGACATCGTCCTACGAGCAGTACTTC.

This chain connects TRBV7-3 to TRBJ2-6; D possibly corresponds to TRBD1 (6 bases). Per the germline V gene, CDR1 is SGHTA and CDR2 is FQGTGA. V lost 0 bases to trimming and J lost 1 base, with 10 bases between them. The CDR3 consists of 17 residues. This chain's CDR3 is CASSLTVGGSGANVLTF. In nucleotides, the CDR3 is TGTGCCAGCAGCTTAACGGTAGGGGGATCTGGGGCCAACGTCCTGACTTTC.

The gene calls are TRBV29-1 and TRBJ2-3, with D unclear. V gave up 4 bases and J gave up 7 bases, with 6 bases separating them. CDR1 is SQVTM and CDR2 is ANQGSEA in the germline V gene. The CDR3 spans 10 residues. CDR3 loop: CSVAENTQYF. The CDR3 DNA is TGCAGCGTTGCGGAGAATACGCAGTATTTT.

This CDR3 is CASSRLAGDGELFF. In nucleotides, the CDR3 is TGTGCCAGCAGCCGACTAGCGGGAGACGGGGAGCTGTTTTTT. V usage is TRBV7-6 and J usage is TRBJ2-2; 12 bases are shared with TRBD2. Germline values: CDR1 SGHVS, CDR2 FNYEAQ. The V segment lost 5 bases and the J segment 7 bases; nucleotides outside the gene matches: 2. This CDR3 is 14 amino acids long.

The chain has TRBV7-9 and TRBJ2-1; D perhaps matches TRBD1 (5 bases). The V and J ends lost 3 bases and 7 bases respectively, with 16 bases between them. This CDR3 spans 15 amino acids. Per the germline V gene, CDR1 is SEHNR and CDR2 is FQNEAQ (reference sequence). In nucleotides, the CDR3 is TGTGCCAGCAGCTTGGGGCAGGTAGGATTGAATGAGCAGTTCTTC. It is translated as CASSLGQVGLNEQFF.